The 25 T cell receptor beta chains reported below all come from one sample, sequenced in a study of cytomegalovirus exposure and HLA in healthy donors. PCR primers comprised 60 Vbeta and 13 Jbeta primers. Sequenced by immunoSEQ multiplex PCR; TCRdb stores in-frame clones only, minus some. The repertoire includes some 170,000 clones, around 80% of them detected once, and about 3.8% sits in the top ten. Sequencing was done on a sample of PBMCs. These receptors were collected from a woman aged 55-70 years in good health and CMV-seropositive.

This clone appeared once. The chain employs TRBV18 and TRBJ1-1, with D tentatively TRBD1 (6 bases). Germline CDR1 is KGHSH and CDR2 is LQKENI. The CDR3 is made up of 14 amino acids. Trimming took off 1 base at V and 1 base at J, with 7 bases between the two ends. Here the CDR3 DNA reads TGTGCCAGCTCACCACGGACAGAGAACACTGAAGCTTTCTTT. Translating it yields CASSPRTENTEAFF.

J is TRBJ2-1 and V is TRBV10-3, with D possibly TRBD2 on 7 matching bases. This CDR3 is 15 amino acids long. CDR1 is ENHRY, CDR2 SYGVKD, per germline. With 11 bases removed from V and 2 bases from J, the gap between germline ends came to 19 bases. CDR3 in DNA: TGTGCCCATTCGCAAGGGGGGGGTACCTACAATGAGCAGTTCTTC. Its translation: CAHSQGGGTYNEQFF.

V usage is TRBV28 and J usage is TRBJ1-1; TRBD1 matches at 7 bases. V was clipped by 5 bases and J by 6 bases; unmatched bases: 12. CDR3 length: 15 residues. Looked up from germline, CDR1 is MDHEN and CDR2 is SYDVKM. This CDR3 reads CASSRPGLDRAEAFF. The CDR3 DNA is TGTGCCAGCAGTAGGCCGGGGCTCGACAGGGCTGAAGCTTTCTTT. The full variable domain, its missing parts supplied by reference TRBV28 and TRBJ1-1, is DVKVTQSSRYLVKRTGEKVFLECVQDMDHENMFWYRQDPGLGLRLIYFSYDVKMKEKGDIPEGYSVSREKKERFSLILESASTNQTSMYLCASSRPGLDRAEAFFGQGTRLTVV.

This chain connects TRBV7-3 to TRBJ2-1; TRBD2 agrees at 8 bases. V was pared by 5 bases and J by 8 bases, with 8 bases of the junction left unmatched. CDR3 length: 14 residues. Germline V gene sequence: CDR1 SGHTA, CDR2 FQGTGA. The CDR3: CASSPRTSQHEQFF. CDR3 DNA sequence: TGTGCCAGCAGCCCCCGGACTAGCCAGCATGAGCAGTTCTTC.

The chain uses TRBV5-1 and TRBJ2-5, with TRBD2 matching over 7 bases. With V trimmed by 3 bases and J by 1 base, 3 bases remained unmatched. Germline loops: CDR1 SGHRS, CDR2 YFSETQ. The CDR3 spans 14 residues. The DNA of the CDR3 is TGCGCCAGCAGCTCTCGGGGGGTCCAAGAGACCCAGTACTTC. Encoded protein: CASSSRGVQETQYF.

The rearrangement joins TRBV5-5 to TRBJ1-3; D perhaps matches TRBD1 (6 bases). Germline-derived CDR1 and CDR2 are SGHKS and YYEKEE (reference sequence). The CDR3 runs to 15 residues. V lost 2 bases and J 4 bases, leaving 13 bases between the germline ends. CDR3 protein: CASSFTGLKGNTIYF. CDR3 sequence (DNA): TGTGCCAGCAGCTTTACAGGGTTGAAAGGAAACACCATATATTTT.

J is TRBJ2-2 and V is TRBV27; 13 nucleotides line up with TRBD2. Germline V gene sequence: CDR1 MNHEY, CDR2 SMNVEV (reference sequence). CDR3 length equals 17 residues. Trimming took 2 bases from V and 6 from J; bases not matched to a gene: 6. The CDR3 DNA reads as TGTGCCAGCAGTTTAATGGGCGGACTAGCGGGAGCCGGGGAGCTGTTTTTT. This translates into CASSLMGGLAGAGELFF.

The chain is built from TRBV11-2 and TRBJ2-7; 8 bases map to TRBD1. Trimming cost V 5 bases and J 3 bases; bases outside gene matches: 6. The germline V gene encodes CDR1 SGHAT and CDR2 FQNNGV. This CDR3 has 14 amino acids. The CDR3 DNA follows: TGTGCCAGCAGCCCGGACAGGGTACTCTACGAGCAGTACTTC. It encodes CASSPDRVLYEQYF.

This clone was seen a handful of times. The CDR3 DNA reads as TGTGCCAGCAGCTTGGGAGCCGGAGGAGAGACCCAGTACTTC. Translating it yields CASSLGAGGETQYF. The chain carries TRBV7-2 and TRBJ2-5; D might be TRBD2 (5 bases). Between the trimmed V and J ends, which lost 3 bases and 4 bases, there was a span of 12 bases. The CDR3 has 14 residues. Germline lookup yields CDR1 SGHTA and CDR2 FQGNSA.

This clone was observed once. The chain links TRBV9 to TRBJ1-4, with 10 bases fitting TRBD1. V shed 3 bases, J shed 8 bases, and the junction held 7 bases outside the gene matches. Per the germline V gene, CDR1 is SGDLS and CDR2 is YYNGEE. The CDR3 sequence is 15 residues long. CDR3 in amino acids: CASSAYRDRGEKLFF. The CDR3 DNA is TGTGCCAGCAGCGCATACCGGGACAGGGGCGAAAAACTGTTTTTT.

The V call is TRBV27, the J call TRBJ2-7; TRBD1 matches 7 bases. V lost 3 bases and J lost 2; bases outside the gene matches: 4. This CDR3 is 14 amino acids long. Germline V gene data show CDR1 as MNHEY and CDR2 as SMNVEV (reference sequence). CDR3 DNA: TGTGCCAGCAGTTTCCAGGGGGTGGCCTACGAGCAGTACTTC. It encodes CASSFQGVAYEQYF.

The gene calls are TRBV23-1 and TRBJ2-7; 8 bases are shared with TRBD1. TRBV23-1 is an ORF for which the function is uncertain. Trimming cost V 0 bases and J 2 bases; bases outside gene matches: 9. The CDR3 sequence is 17 residues long. The CDR3: CASSQSREGTGPYEQYF. The CDR3 DNA reads TGCGCCAGCAGTCAATCCCGTGAGGGGACAGGACCCTACGAGCAGTACTTC.

The CDR3 DNA follows: TGCGCCAGCAGCTTCGAGTTTGCCTACGAGCAGTACTTC. Translation: CASSFEFAYEQYF. V usage is TRBV5-1 and J usage is TRBJ2-7; D is uncertain. Looked up from germline, CDR1 is SGHRS and CDR2 is YFSETQ. There are 13 residues in the CDR3. V gave up 2 bases and J gave up 2 bases, with 8 bases separating them.

This chain links TRBV28 with TRBJ2-3, with 9 positions matching TRBD2. CDR3 size: 15 residues. CDR1 MDHEN and CDR2 SYDVKM come from the germline V gene. V was pared by 10 bases and J by 3 bases, with 11 bases of the junction left unmatched. In DNA, the CDR3 is TGTGCCACCTCAGACCTAGCGGGAATGACAGATACGCAGTATTTT. It encodes CATSDLAGMTDTQYF.

This clone has just a few counts. The chain recombines TRBV28 with TRBJ1-4; TRBD1 agrees at 7 bases. In germline, CDR1 is MDHEN, CDR2 SYDVKM. The CDR3 extends over 12 amino acids. V shed 5 bases and J 14 bases; nucleotides not matched to a gene: 8. The DNA for the CDR3 is TGTGCCAGCAGTCCCGGACAGGCTACGCTGTTTTTT. Amino acid sequence: CASSPGQATLFF.

This sequence joins TRBV7-3 and TRBJ2-2; D remains unclear. This CDR3 has 16 residues. V dropped 3 bases and J dropped 0 bases, with 11 bases sitting between them. The V gene's germline CDR1 is SGHTA and CDR2 FQGTGA. CDR3 region: CASSFNERTNTGELFF. CDR3 nucleotide sequence: TGTGCCAGCAGCTTTAATGAGAGAACGAACACCGGGGAGCTGTTTTTT. Full variable domain (rest looked up from reference TRBV7-3 and TRBJ2-2): GAGVSQTPSNKVTEKGKYVELRCDPISGHTALYWYRQSLGQGPEFLIYFQGTGAADDSGLPNDRFFAVRPEGSVSTLKIQRTERGDSAVYLCASSFNERTNTGELFFGEGSRLTVL.

The CDR3 DNA sequence: TGTGCCAGCAGTGAAGGCCCCGGGAGCAATCAGCCCCAGCATTTT. As protein: CASSEGPGSNQPQHF. The rearrangement links TRBV6-1 to TRBJ1-5; D is unresolved. V was pared by 1 base and J by 1 base, with 8 bases between. This CDR3 is 15 amino acids long. Germline V CDR1 and CDR2: MNHNS, SASEGT.

The rearrangement joins TRBV5-1 to TRBJ1-1; a possible D gene is TRBD1 (6 bases). Deletions cut 5 bases from V and 3 bases from J, with 17 bases between. There are 15 residues in the CDR3. Germline CDR1 and CDR2: SGHRS and YFSETQ. DNA for the CDR3: TGCGCCAGCAGACGGGCGGGGGCCAGGGACACTGAAGCTTTCTTT. Translated, it gives CASRRAGARDTEAFF.

About this clone: Its ends do not fully match the called genes, so a read error is possible. This sample includes further DNA sequences coding for the same CDR3. V and J are TRBV2 and TRBJ1-5; D is unresolved. Germline V lookup: CDR1 SNHLY, CDR2 FYNNEI. The CDR3 spans 14 residues. This CDR3 is CASSENSSNQPQHF. DNA for the CDR3: TGCGCCAGCAGTGAGAATAGTAGCAATCAGCCCCAGCATTTT.

The chain couples TRBV14 to TRBJ1-4; tentatively, D is TRBD1 (6 bases). This CDR3 is 13 amino acids long. Germline-derived CDR1 and CDR2 are SGHDN and FVKESK. V dropped 1 base and J dropped 10 bases, with 10 bases sitting between them. The CDR3 DNA reads TGTGCCAGCAGCCAAGTAGGGACACCAAAACTGTTTTTT. It codes for CASSQVGTPKLFF. Full variable domain (rest looked up from reference TRBV14 and TRBJ1-4): EAGVTQFPSHSVIEKGQTVTLRCDPISGHDNLYWYRRVMGKEIKFLLHFVKESKQDESGMPNNRFLAERTGGTYSTLKVQPAELEDSGVYFCASSQVGTPKLFFGSGTQLSVL.

The genes are TRBV28 and TRBJ2-4, with 9 bases identical to TRBD2. Germline V gene sequence: CDR1 MDHEN, CDR2 SYDVKM. V shed 5 bases and J 0 bases; nucleotides not matched to a gene: 8. The CDR3 spans 17 residues. CDR3 region: CASSHIAGELAKNIQYF. The DNA of the CDR3 is TGTGCCAGCAGTCATATAGCGGGAGAGCTAGCCAAAAACATTCAGTACTTC. The full variable domain, in which reference TRBV28 and TRBJ2-4 provide the parts outside the CDR3, is DVKVTQSSRYLVKRTGEKVFLECVQDMDHENMFWYRQDPGLGLRLIYFSYDVKMKEKGDIPEGYSVSREKKERFSLILESASTNQTSMYLCASSHIAGELAKNIQYFGAGTRLSVL.

This clone was picked up a small number of times. J is TRBJ2-1 and V is TRBV18; 9 bases are a match to TRBD1. Germline lookup yields CDR1 KGHSH and CDR2 LQKENI. This CDR3 contains 14 residues. V shed 3 bases, J shed 6 bases, and the junction held 3 bases outside the gene matches. The CDR3 reads CASSPGQGPNEQFF. The DNA of the CDR3 is TGTGCCAGCTCACCGGGACAGGGACCCAATGAGCAGTTCTTC.

This clone was counted a few times. The rearrangement links TRBV30 to TRBJ1-1, with a weak D call TRBD1 (5 bases). V was cut by 0 bases and J by 5 bases, with 16 bases left in between. The CDR3 loop spans 15 amino acids. Germline assignment: CDR1 GTSNPN and CDR2 SVGIG (reference sequence). CDR3 residues: CAWSVSAGRSTEAFF. The CDR3 region has the DNA TGTGCCTGGAGTGTATCGGCAGGGAGGAGTACTGAAGCTTTCTTT.

The V call is TRBV14, the J call TRBJ1-2; no clear D. The CDR3 covers 12 residues. Trimming left V 1 base short and J 9 bases short, with 9 bases between. Germline CDR1 reads SGHDN; CDR2 reads FVKESK. The CDR3 protein is CASSQGAYRYTF. CDR3 nucleotides: TGTGCCAGCAGCCAAGGGGCGTATCGCTACACCTTC.

The chain links TRBV5-4 to TRBJ2-2; 12 bases agree with TRBD2. Losses at the gene ends were 5 bases for V and 7 bases for J; bases not matched to a gene: 6. The germline CDR1 and CDR2 sequences are SGHNT and YYREEE (reference sequence). The CDR3 covers 15 residues. CDR3 sequence: CASSRLAGAVGELFF. The CDR3 region has the DNA TGTGCCAGCAGTCGACTAGCGGGAGCGGTCGGGGAGCTGTTTTTT.